This record looks at one T cell receptor beta chain sequence and its context. These data are taken from a study of blood T cell repertoires in COVID-19. Germline V CDR1 and CDR2: MNHEY, SVGAGI. The J segment lost 3 bases and the V segment lost 5 bases, leaving 4 bases of the junction unmatched. CDR3 size: 13 residues. Recruitment covered about 26 US areas and drew participants whose ages spanned roughly 18 to 89 years. Each participant's cohort was designated according to participant-reported clinical history. This table comes from immunoSEQ multiplex PCR, and its TCRdb copy is limited to in-frame clones, with some not included. The sample holds about 360,000 clones, roughly 87% seen once.

The material sequenced was PBMCs or T cells enriched from blood (not recorded which). The sequence was collected from a middle-aged woman with acute COVID-19. The chain joins TRBV6-5 to TRBJ2-7, with TRBD1 identical over 7 bases. The CDR3 here is CASSKQGIYEQYF. The CDR3 nucleotides are TGTGCCAGCAGTAAACAGGGGATCTACGAGCAGTACTTC.